These 6 T cell receptor beta chains share one sample of origin, sequenced in a study of blood T cell repertoires in COVID-19 (dated by TCRdb to 2018 to 2020). The method was the immunoSEQ multiplex PCR assay. Entries here come from immuneACCESS through TCRdb and include only in-frame sequences with V and J called. Some clones fail to appear in such tables; in the studies checked, an unresolved V gene covers under half of the shortfall, and the cause of the remainder is unknown. The sample has 100,000 to 150,000 clones on record, approximately 86% of them singletons. About 2.5% of the sample lies in the top ten. Sample: PBMCs or T cells enriched from blood (not recorded which). These TCRs come from a woman aged 50 to 60 who had recovered from COVID-19.

This clone was seen only once. The chain joins TRBV6-5 to TRBJ1-2; 7 nucleotides line up with TRBD1. The CDR3 is 15 amino acids. Germline V gives CDR1 MNHEY, CDR2 SVGAGI. J gave up 4 bases and V 0 bases, and 5 bases lay outside the gene matches. The CDR3 region has the DNA TGTGCCAGCAGTTACTCAGGGGGCGCCGGCTATGGCTACACCTTC. Translating it yields CASSYSGGAGYGYTF.

This rearrangement joins TRBV5-1 to TRBJ2-7; TRBD1 matches at 7 bases. The J segment lost 3 bases and the V segment lost 5 bases, leaving 2 bases of the junction unmatched. CDR1 and CDR2 from the germline V gene are SGHRS and YFSETQ. The CDR3 loop spans 12 amino acids. This chain's CDR3 is CASRTGSYEQYF. CDR3 DNA sequence: TGCGCCAGCAGGACAGGGAGCTACGAGCAGTACTTC.

V gene TRBV2 combines with J gene TRBJ2-7; 14 bases fit TRBD2. There are 16 residues in the CDR3. Trimming at V came to 6 bases and at J to 3 bases, leaving 7 bases not matched to a gene. The germline gives CDR1 SNHLY, CDR2 FYNNEI. This CDR3 reads CASRFSGTSGGYEQYF. CDR3 bases: TGTGCCAGCAGGTTCTCCGGGACTAGCGGGGGCTACGAGCAGTACTTC.

The chain uses TRBV11-3 and TRBJ2-4, with TRBD2 matching 13 bases. CDR1 is SGHNT, CDR2 YENEEA, per germline. The CDR3 runs 18 residues. Trimming cost V 5 bases and J 0 bases; bases outside gene matches: 7. CDR3 protein: CASSTPGTSGVAKNIQYF. CDR3 in DNA: TGTGCCAGCAGCACCCCCGGGACTAGCGGGGTAGCCAAAAACATTCAGTACTTC.

This clone has only a few counts. J is TRBJ1-5 and V is TRBV6-6; the D gene is possibly TRBD1 (5 bases). In germline, CDR1 is MNHNY, CDR2 SVGAGI (reference sequence). The CDR3 spans 13 residues. V was pared by 8 bases and J by 5 bases, with 13 bases between. CDR3 amino acids: CASRTRNDQPQHF. The CDR3 bases are TGTGCCAGCCGGACAAGGAACGATCAGCCCCAGCATTTT.

The chain couples TRBV3-1 (or the pseudogene TRBV3-2) to TRBJ2-5; tentatively, D is TRBD2 (7 bases). The V end lost 8 bases, the J end lost 5 bases, and 15 bases lay between the germline ends. This CDR3 region has 13 residues. Germline V gene data show CDR1 as LGHDT and CDR2 as YNNKEL (reference sequence). This CDR3 reads CASGWGGAETQYF. The CDR3 bases are TGTGCCAGCGGGTGGGGGGGCGCTGAGACCCAGTACTTC.